Each of the 21 T cell receptor beta chains below was sequenced from the same sample in a study of cytomegalovirus exposure and HLA in healthy donors. PCR amplification relied on 60 Vbeta primers (plus 13 Jbeta primers). The data were produced by immunoSEQ multiplex PCR, yet TCRdb's version contains in-frame clones alone and is incomplete. The sample consists of under 200,000 clones, 75% to 90% of them appearing once. What was sequenced was PBMCs. All receptors derive from a man aged 35-49 years in good health and CMV-seropositive.

This clone was counted between two and nine times. The J gene is TRBJ1-4, the V gene TRBV5-4; TRBD1 agrees at 9 bases. The CDR3 is 15 residues long. Germline CDR1 is SGHNT and CDR2 is YYREEE (reference sequence). After removal of 3 bases from V and 8 bases from J, the junction contained 8 bases not matched to a gene. CDR3 bases: TGTGCCAGCAGCTCAATAGGACAGGGGAGCGAAAAACTGTTTTTT. Residues: CASSSIGQGSEKLFF. The full variable domain, with the rest looked up from reference TRBV5-4 and TRBJ1-4, is ETGVTQSPTHLIKTRGQQVTLRCSSQSGHNTVSWYQQALGQGPQFIFQYYREEENGRGNFPPRFSGLQFPNYSSELNVNALELDDSALYLCASSSIGQGSEKLFFGSGTQLSVL.

This chain connects TRBV5-1 to TRBJ2-2, with 10 positions matching TRBD2. The CDR3 has 16 amino acids. The V and J ends lost 4 bases and 6 bases, in that order; junction bases with no gene match: 9. Germline CDR1 is SGHRS and CDR2 is YFSETQ. The DNA for the CDR3 is TGCGCCAGCAGCCCAGGGACTAGCGTGGTCGCCGGGGAGCTGTTTTTT. It codes for CASSPGTSVVAGELFF.

CDR3 DNA: TGTGCCATCACGGGACATTTTCAAGAGACCCAGTACTTC. Translation gives CAITGHFQETQYF. The chain combines TRBV10-3 with TRBJ2-5, with a possible D match to TRBD1 (6 bases). The CDR3 totals 13 residues. Germline loops: CDR1 ENHRY, CDR2 SYGVKD. The germline V and J ends were trimmed by 7 bases and 2 bases, with 11 bases remaining between them.

The chain is built from TRBV15 and TRBJ1-1; TRBD1 is a possible D gene (5 bases). This CDR3 is built from 14 residues. The V gene's germline CDR1 is LNHNV and CDR2 YYDKDF (reference sequence). V lost 0 bases and J 3 bases, leaving 8 bases between the germline ends. The CDR3 protein is CATSRDTGDTEAFF. The DNA for the CDR3 is TGTGCCACCAGCAGAGATACGGGGGACACTGAAGCTTTCTTT.

The V gene is TRBV7-3, the J gene TRBJ2-3; TRBD1 might be the D (6 bases). Trimming stripped 4 bases from V and 6 bases from J, with 8 bases between. This CDR3 region has 12 residues. Germline CDR1 and CDR2: SGHTA and FQGTGA. The chain's CDR3 is CASSSGEDTQYF. As DNA, the CDR3 is TGTGCCAGCAGCTCAGGGGAGGATACGCAGTATTTT.

The J gene is TRBJ2-2, the V gene TRBV29-1; 7 nucleotides line up with TRBD2. V shed 5 bases, J shed 0 bases, and the junction held 3 bases outside the gene matches. Germline V CDR1 and CDR2: SQVTM, ANQGSEA. The length of the CDR3 is 14 residues. CDR3 sequence: CSVSLAANTGELFF. The CDR3 DNA follows: TGCAGCGTTTCGCTAGCGGCGAACACCGGGGAGCTGTTTTTT.

Written as DNA, the CDR3 is TGTGCCTGGAACGGGGGGGCCGGAGAGACCCAGTACTTC. As protein: CAWNGGAGETQYF. V usage is TRBV30 and J usage is TRBJ2-5, with TRBD2 matching over 8 bases. The V and J ends lost 4 bases and 4 bases, in that order; junction bases with no gene match: 5. The germline gives CDR1 GTSNPN, CDR2 SVGIG (reference sequence). This CDR3 is 13 amino acids long.

The chain combines TRBV4-1 with TRBJ1-2, with no clear D. V lost 4 bases, J lost 5 bases, and 11 bases lay in between. CDR1 is MGHRA, CDR2 YSYEKL, per germline. The CDR3 covers 13 residues. The CDR3, as DNA: TGCGCCAGCAGCCGAGGGAGCGGGTATGGCTACACCTTC. Translated: CASSRGSGYGYTF.

This chain connects TRBV7-9 to TRBJ2-1; 9 bases map to TRBD2. V gave up 2 bases and J gave up 6 bases; unmatched junction bases: 5. The length of the CDR3 is 15 residues. From germline, CDR1 is SEHNR and CDR2 FQNEAQ (reference sequence). The CDR3 loop reads CASSLTAGGVNEQFF. The CDR3 region has the DNA TGTGCCAGCAGCTTAACAGCGGGGGGCGTCAATGAGCAGTTCTTC. Supplemented by reference TRBV7-9 and TRBJ2-1, the full variable domain reads DTGVSQNPRHKITKRGQNVTFRCDPISEHNRLYWYRQTLGQGPEFLTYFQNEAQLEKSRLLSDRFSAERPKGSFSTLEIQRTEQGDSAMYLCASSLTAGGVNEQFFGPGTRLTVL.

The rearrangement joins TRBV2 to TRBJ1-5; TRBD1 aligns across 7 bases. V shed 6 bases and J 11 bases; nucleotides not matched to a gene: 7. Looked up from germline, CDR1 is SNHLY and CDR2 is FYNNEI. The CDR3 is 12 amino acids. Written as DNA, the CDR3 is TGTGCCAGCAGGAGGATTGGGACAGCCCAGCATTTT. Protein sequence: CASRRIGTAQHF.

The V gene is TRBV4-3, the J gene TRBJ2-7; TRBD1 matches 10 bases. This CDR3 region has 15 residues. V lost 3 bases, J lost 2 bases, and 4 bases stayed unmatched. Germline CDR1 is LGHNA and CDR2 is YSLEER. The CDR3 DNA reads as TGCGCCAGCAGCCACCGAGACAGGGGGCCCTACGAGCAGTACTTC. Protein: CASSHRDRGPYEQYF.

This clone has just one count. The rearrangement links TRBV14 to TRBJ2-5; 10 bases are shared with TRBD2. The germline gives CDR1 SGHDN, CDR2 FVKESK. Germline trimming cut 0 bases from V and 6 bases from J; bases unmatched to any gene: 16. The CDR3 sequence is 19 residues long. This CDR3 reads CASSQDKRRSGGAGKTQYF. In DNA, the CDR3 is TGTGCCAGCAGCCAAGATAAGAGGAGGAGCGGGGGGGCCGGGAAGACCCAGTACTTC.

This rearrangement joins TRBV14 to TRBJ1-2; D remains unclear. Germline assignment: CDR1 SGHDN and CDR2 FVKESK. V dropped 1 base and J dropped 0 bases, with 9 bases sitting between them. The CDR3 is 15 residues long. CDR3: CASSQGRLANYGYTF. CDR3 in DNA: TGTGCCAGCAGCCAAGGCAGGCTCGCTAACTATGGCTACACCTTC. Full variable domain (outside the CDR3, taken from reference TRBV14 and TRBJ1-2): EAGVTQFPSHSVIEKGQTVTLRCDPISGHDNLYWYRRVMGKEIKFLLHFVKESKQDESGMPNNRFLAERTGGTYSTLKVQPAELEDSGVYFCASSQGRLANYGYTFGSGTRLTVV.

The chain employs TRBV29-1 and TRBJ1-1, with 8 bases fitting TRBD1. Germline V gives CDR1 SQVTM, CDR2 ANQGSEA. CDR3 size: 13 residues. V was clipped by 7 bases and J by 1 base; unmatched bases: 5. CDR3 sequence (DNA): TGCAGCGCTGGACAGGGTACGAACACTGAAGCTTTCTTT. Translating gives CSAGQGTNTEAFF.

This clone has more than one count but fewer than ten. The chain employs TRBV10-2 and TRBJ1-2, with D perhaps TRBD1 (5 bases). The CDR3 length is 13 residues. Trimming pared 7 bases from V and 14 bases from J, leaving 23 bases between. Looked up from germline, CDR1 is WSHSY and CDR2 is SAAADI. Here the CDR3 reads CASTEQPGEGWTF. CDR3 nucleotides: TGCGCCAGCACAGAGCAGCCTGGGGAGGGGTGGACCTTC.

In this sample, this clone turned up once. The rearrangement uses TRBV6-5 and TRBJ1-2; the D is unclear. The CDR3 totals 13 residues. Looked up from germline, CDR1 is MNHEY and CDR2 is SVGAGI. With 6 bases removed from V and 2 bases from J, the gap between germline ends came to 10 bases. The CDR3 DNA follows: TGTGCCAGCAGCCCGAGAGGCAACTATGGCTACACCTTC. This encodes CASSPRGNYGYTF.

The genes are TRBV9 and TRBJ1-4; possible D gene TRBD1, 5 bases. Trimming shortened V by 0 bases and J by 7 bases, and 10 bases separated the two germline ends. Germline V gene sequence: CDR1 SGDLS, CDR2 YYNGEE. There are 14 residues in the CDR3. The CDR3 nucleotides read TGTGCCAGCAGCGTAGATGTAAGGGGTGAAAAACTGTTTTTT. It specifies CASSVDVRGEKLFF.

The chain recombines TRBV25-1 with TRBJ1-2, with 9 bases aligning to TRBD1. Germline lookup yields CDR1 MGHDK and CDR2 SYGVNS. CDR3 length: 13 residues. The V segment lost 2 bases and the J segment 8 bases; nucleotides outside the gene matches: 3. The CDR3 region is CASSEGTGSGYTF. The CDR3 coding sequence is TGTGCCAGCAGTGAAGGGACAGGGTCGGGCTACACCTTC.

The gene calls are TRBV30 and TRBJ2-4; TRBD2 matches at 9 bases. Looked up from germline, CDR1 is GTSNPN and CDR2 is SVGIG (reference sequence). CDR3 length: 15 amino acids. Losses at the gene ends were 1 base for V and 6 bases for J; bases not matched to a gene: 7. CDR3 protein: CAWSGFAGGRNIQYF. CDR3 in DNA: TGTGCCTGGAGTGGCTTTGCGGGGGGGCGAAACATTCAGTACTTC.

J is TRBJ2-7 and V is TRBV28, with 7 bases identical to TRBD1. The germline V gene encodes CDR1 MDHEN and CDR2 SYDVKM. J gave up 0 bases and V 2 bases, and 1 base lay outside the gene matches. The CDR3 loop spans 14 amino acids. Here the CDR3 DNA reads TGTGCCAGCAGTTTAACAGGGGCCTCCTACGAGCAGTACTTC. The encoded protein is CASSLTGASYEQYF.

This clone was detected a few times. This chain joins TRBV6-5 and TRBJ1-2, with D possibly matching TRBD1 (5 bases). Germline lookup yields CDR1 MNHEY and CDR2 SVGAGI. Between the trimmed V and J ends, which lost 0 bases and 6 bases, there was a span of 14 bases. This CDR3 contains 15 residues. This chain's CDR3 is CASSYSYGGENGYTF. CDR3 bases: TGTGCCAGCAGTTACTCCTACGGGGGGGAAAATGGCTACACCTTC.